This T cell receptor beta chain originates from a study of T cells in localized non-small cell lung cancer. Trimming removed 0 bases from V and 0 bases from J, with 15 bases in between. The CDR3 is 17 residues long. Germline V CDR1 and CDR2: LGHNT, FRNRAP. The data were produced by immunoSEQ multiplex PCR, yet TCRdb's version contains in-frame clones alone and is incomplete. The sample carries approximately 45,000 clones, around 86% recorded once. On this clone itself: What it binds is not known.

General study results and limits: Exceeding tumor, uninvolved adjacent lung had the highest T cell clonality. Those with higher blood T cell density had longer overall survival.

The rearrangement uses TRBV12-5 and TRBJ2-7; either TRBD1 or TRBD2 may supply D (5 bases each). This clonotype was sampled from a man aged 40 to 70 with stage III lung adenocarcinoma. The sample was peripheral blood mononuclear cells, taken before any cancer treatment. CDR3: CASGLVLWGPPSYEQYF. The CDR3 DNA is TGTGCTAGTGGTTTGGTACTTTGGGGACCTCCCTCCTACGAGCAGTACTTC. Based on the CDR3 plus reference TRBV12-5 and TRBJ2-7, the full variable domain is DARVTQTPRHKVTEMGQEVTMRCQPILGHNTVFWYRQTMMQGLELLAYFRNRAPLDDSGMPKDRFSAEMPDATLATLKIQPSEPRDSAVYFCASGLVLWGPPSYEQYFGPGTRLTVT.